This T cell receptor (beta chain) was documented in a study of T cell responses to AZD1222 COVID-19 vaccine. The study, taken as a whole, reports: Mostly white British, mostly female donors; authors suggested clonal diversity may be underestimated. Just a handful of people given AZD1222 tested seropositive at baseline. Spike-specific TCR breadth rose after two AZD1222 doses, and depth rose as well. Repertoire collection took place solely once the T cell response had peaked.

TCRdb's copy holds only in-frame clones and misses some; the assay was immunoSEQ multiplex PCR. The table records 80,000 to 95,000 clones, about 90% of them present only once. The CDR3 runs to 15 residues. Trimming at V came to 7 bases and at J to 3 bases, leaving 9 bases not matched to a gene. Per germline, CDR1 SGHRS and CDR2 YFSETQ. As to this clone: Its antigen is not identified.

The clonotype was recovered from an adult in good health. Sequencing was performed on peripheral blood, taken on day 0 of AZD1222 vaccination. The chain is built from TRBV5-1 and TRBJ2-1, with TRBD1 matching 8 bases. The CDR3: CASSLQGARYNEQFF. CDR3 nucleotides: TGCGCCAGCTCTCTCCAGGGGGCCCGCTACAATGAGCAGTTCTTC.